This TCR beta chain was retrieved from a study of naive and memory T cell subsets. Overall study results and limits: Especially in CD8 cells, naive repertoires contained a few larger clonotypes, possibly CD45RA-re-expressing memory cells. Over 85% of naive TCR sequences appeared only once, unlike memory subsets.

The beta constant-region primer was an equimolar mix of two oligonucleotides covering TRBC1 and TRBC2. The ligated cDNA underwent four PCR rounds using SP2 and nested alpha and beta constant-region primers. In TCRdb, the UMI-ligation and nested PCR reads were re-called with MiXCR into one record per CDR3 protein. Of about 100,000 distinct CDR3 sequences in the sample, 13% to 15% were seen once. This clonotype was counted ten times or more. The target antigen is unknown. The receptor comes from a human donor in good health. Sequencing used naive CD8+ T cells from blood.

Here the CDR3 DNA reads TGCAGCGTTGATGGCAGTGTTTCTTACGGCTACACCTTC. It translates to CSVDGSVSYGYTF. This chain links TRBV29-1 with TRBJ1-2, with D unresolved. Per germline, CDR1 SQVTM and CDR2 ANQGSEA. Trimming took off 3 bases at V and 8 bases at J, with 16 bases between the two ends. This CDR3 region has 13 residues.